These 15 T cell receptor beta chains share one sample of origin, sequenced in a study of response to subunit inactivated influenza vaccine. One entry per CDR3 protein results from TCRdb running MiXCR on the RT-PCR reads. Of under 850,000 distinct CDR3 sequences in the sample, less than 20% were seen once. The sequenced sample was PBMCs from blood, obtained roughly 5 days after vaccination. The receptors originated from a man aged 50-60 years who received an inactivated influenza vaccine.

The chain couples TRBV28 to TRBJ1-5; D gene uncertain. V was trimmed by 3 bases and J by 4 bases, leaving 13 bases between them. From germline, CDR1 is MDHEN and CDR2 SYDVKM. CDR3 length: 15 residues. CDR3 bases: TGTGCCAGCAGTTTCCCGCAGATAGCAAATCAGCCCCAGCATTTT. Residues: CASSFPQIANQPQHF.

This sequence joins TRBV7-8 and TRBJ2-3; D is unclear. V dropped 5 bases and J dropped 5 bases, with 11 bases sitting between them. The CDR3 has 13 residues. Germline CDR1 SGHVS, CDR2 FQNEAQ. The CDR3 sequence: CASSPRSGDTQYF. CDR3 bases: TGTGCCAGCAGCCCCCGGAGTGGAGATACGCAGTATTTT.

This clonotype was seen a few times. This sequence joins TRBV5-1 and TRBJ2-1, with 13 bases aligning to TRBD2. V shed 3 bases and J 10 bases; nucleotides not matched to a gene: 7. Per the germline V gene, CDR1 is SGHRS and CDR2 is YFSETQ. This CDR3 spans 15 amino acids. The CDR3 sequence: CASSSTSGGLREQFF. CDR3 bases: TGCGCCAGCAGCTCGACTAGCGGGGGGCTTAGGGAGCAGTTCTTC.

In this sample, this clonotype turned up a few times. The rearrangement links TRBV5-1 to TRBJ1-2; D not resolved. The CDR3 consists of 13 residues. Germline V CDR1 and CDR2: SGHRS, YFSETQ. With 2 bases removed from V and 6 bases from J, the gap between germline ends came to 11 bases. The CDR3 region is CASSFERADGYTF. The CDR3 DNA sequence: TGCGCCAGCAGCTTCGAGAGGGCTGATGGCTACACCTTC.

The gene calls are TRBV6-5 and TRBJ1-1; D not certain. Germline CDR1 reads MNHEY; CDR2 reads SVGAGI. V dropped 0 bases and J dropped 4 bases, with 12 bases sitting between them. The CDR3 loop spans 15 amino acids. The CDR3 loop is CASSYSVRGTTEAFF. Here the CDR3 DNA reads TGTGCCAGCAGTTACTCCGTACGAGGTACCACTGAAGCTTTCTTT.

The rearrangement joins TRBV16 to TRBJ2-1; no firm D call. Germline CDR1 is KGHSY and CDR2 is FQNENV. Trimming took off 0 bases at V and 5 bases at J, with 8 bases between the two ends. This CDR3 has 14 residues. CDR3 protein: CASSQSPQHNEQFF. As DNA, the CDR3 is TGTGCCAGCAGCCAATCCCCTCAGCACAATGAGCAGTTCTTC.

This clonotype has ten or more counts. The rearrangement joins TRBV15 to TRBJ2-4, with 7 bases aligning to TRBD1. The CDR3 contains 17 residues. Per the germline V gene, CDR1 is LNHNV and CDR2 is YYDKDF (reference sequence). V shed 3 bases and J 1 base; nucleotides not matched to a gene: 9. CDR3 DNA: TGTGCCACCAGCAGTGAAAAGACAGGGAACGCCAAAAACATTCAGTACTTC. Protein: CATSSEKTGNAKNIQYF.

The CDR3, as DNA: TGCAGTGCTAGAGATCAGGGGAATTCACCCCTCCACTTT. It codes for CSARDQGNSPLHF. The chain carries TRBV20-1 and TRBJ1-6; maybe TRBD1 (6 bases). The germline V and J ends were trimmed by 0 bases and 7 bases, with 7 bases remaining between them. The CDR3 spans 13 residues. Germline assignment: CDR1 DFQATT and CDR2 SNEGSKA (reference sequence).

The CDR3 DNA sequence: TGCGCCAGCAGCCAACCGACGGACAGTCCCTACGAGCAGTACTTC. It codes for CASSQPTDSPYEQYF. J is TRBJ2-7 and V is TRBV4-1, with D perhaps TRBD1 (6 bases). This CDR3 comprises 15 residues. Germline CDR1 reads MGHRA; CDR2 reads YSYEKL. Trimming pared 2 bases from V and 2 bases from J, leaving 13 bases between.

V gene TRBV5-1 combines with J gene TRBJ2-5, with TRBD2 matching over 8 bases. Trimming removed 2 bases from V and 1 base from J; junction bases left unmatched: 4. The V gene's germline CDR1 is SGHRS and CDR2 YFSETQ. The CDR3 is made up of 15 amino acids. The CDR3 spells CASSFQRGSQETQYF. CDR3 coding DNA: TGCGCCAGCAGCTTTCAGCGGGGGTCCCAAGAGACCCAGTACTTC.

This clonotype was found a few times. The chain has TRBV12-3 or TRBV12-4 and TRBJ2-2; 9 positions agree with TRBD1. J gave up 4 bases and V 5 bases, and 2 bases lay outside the gene matches. There are 14 residues in the CDR3. The CDR3: CASSKTGGTGELFF. In DNA, the CDR3 is TGTGCCAGCAGTAAGACAGGGGGCACCGGGGAGCTGTTTTTT.

This chain uses TRBV30 with TRBJ2-5; TRBD2 is a possible D gene (6 bases). From germline, CDR1 is GTSNPN and CDR2 SVGIG (reference sequence). Trimming removed 4 bases at V and 5 bases at J, with 23 bases between. This CDR3 has 16 amino acids. The CDR3 region is CAWIVERTAGLETQYF. CDR3 bases: TGTGCCTGGATTGTCGAGCGAACCGCGGGGTTGGAGACCCAGTACTTC.

This chain uses TRBV6-2 or TRBV6-3 with TRBJ2-1; D is tentatively TRBD1 or TRBD2 (5 bases each). CDR3 size: 13 residues. Trimming removed 9 bases from V and 7 bases from J, with 16 bases in between. In germline, CDR1 is MNHEY, CDR2 SVGEGT. The CDR3 sequence is CASSGRIANEQFF. The CDR3 DNA reads as TGTGCCAGTTCGGGACGTATCGCTAATGAGCAGTTCTTC.

This clonotype was counted a few times. The gene calls are TRBV20-1 and TRBJ2-1; D gene uncertain. The CDR3 runs to 13 residues. From germline, CDR1 is DFQATT and CDR2 SNEGSKA (reference sequence). Trimming took off 0 bases at V and 4 bases at J, with 7 bases between the two ends. CDR3 sequence reads: CSARDTDYNEQFF. The CDR3 region has the DNA TGCAGTGCTAGAGATACCGATTACAATGAGCAGTTCTTC.

This clonotype showed up just a few times. The chain is built from TRBV2 and TRBJ2-3; 7 nucleotides line up with TRBD2. The V and J ends lost 7 bases and 3 bases, in that order; junction bases with no gene match: 10. This CDR3 is built from 15 residues. Germline CDR1 is SNHLY and CDR2 is FYNNEI. The CDR3 protein is CASKEAGVATDTQYF. CDR3 sequence (DNA): TGTGCCAGCAAGGAGGCGGGGGTTGCTACAGATACGCAGTATTTT.